The sequence of this T cell receptor beta chain was determined in a study of blood T cell repertoires in COVID-19. Assay: immunoSEQ multiplex PCR; the TCRdb copy retains only in-frame clones and omits some. The repertoire includes around 110,000 clones, approximately 82% of them detected once, and 7.5% sits in the top ten. The V gene end was trimmed by 5 bases and the J gene end by 8 bases; junction bases not matched to a gene: 8. CDR3 length: 13 residues. Germline loops: CDR1 LNHDA, CDR2 SQIVND (reference sequence). The chain recombines TRBV19 with TRBJ1-2; 7 bases line up with TRBD1. Sequencing used peripheral blood. This clonotype was obtained from a man in his 70s with active or convalescent COVID-19. The CDR3 here is CASSVRQGGGYTF. CDR3 DNA sequence: TGTGCCAGTAGTGTTCGACAGGGAGGCGGCTACACCTTC.